The T cell receptor (beta chain) described here comes from a study of CD8 T cells in ankylosing spondylitis. Study-wide points: Researchers reportedly found disease-linked clones significantly enriched in matched ankylosing spondylitis synovial fluid. What seemed typical of ankylosing spondylitis blood was a TCR beta motif built from several highly homologous variants. The authors found the disease-linked clones to be CD8+ and relatively rare in peripheral blood.

The length of the CDR3 is 15 residues. The germline V gene has CDR1 SGHRS and CDR2 YFSETQ. J lost 6 bases, V lost 4 bases, and 7 bases had no gene match. This clonotype was observed at least ten times. The antigen is not known. 5'-RACE, quantitative and with molecular barcodes, yielded the TCR beta libraries. TCRdb re-called the 5' RACE reads with MiXCR, one entry per CDR3 protein. The sample lists under 300,000 distinct CDR3 sequences; about 11% were seen once. The sample consisted of blood, either unsorted or a sorted T cell fraction (not recorded which). This sequence joins TRBV5-1 and TRBJ1-4, with TRBD1 matching over 9 bases. This TCR was sampled from a male donor with ankylosing spondylitis or in good health (not recorded which). The chain's CDR3 is CASSPGDREYEKLFF. In DNA, the CDR3 is TGCGCCAGCAGCCCAGGGGACAGGGAATATGAAAAACTGTTTTTT.